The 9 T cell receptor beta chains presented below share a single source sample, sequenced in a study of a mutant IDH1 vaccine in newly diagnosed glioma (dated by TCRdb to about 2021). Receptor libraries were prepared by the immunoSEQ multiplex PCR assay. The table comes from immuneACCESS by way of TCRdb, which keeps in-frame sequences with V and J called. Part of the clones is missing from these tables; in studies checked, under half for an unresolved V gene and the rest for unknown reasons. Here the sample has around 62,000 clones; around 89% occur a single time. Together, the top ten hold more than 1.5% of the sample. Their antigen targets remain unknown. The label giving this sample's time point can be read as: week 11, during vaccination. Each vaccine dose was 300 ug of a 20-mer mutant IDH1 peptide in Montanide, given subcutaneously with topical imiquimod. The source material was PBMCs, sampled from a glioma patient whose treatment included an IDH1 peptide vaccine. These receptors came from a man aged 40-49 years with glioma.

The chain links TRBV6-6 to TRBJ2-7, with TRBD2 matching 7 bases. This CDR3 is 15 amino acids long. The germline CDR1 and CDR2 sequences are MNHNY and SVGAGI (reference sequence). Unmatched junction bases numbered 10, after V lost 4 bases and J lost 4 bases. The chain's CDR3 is CASSSRGRDLYEQYV. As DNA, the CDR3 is TGTGCCAGCAGTTCTCGTGGGAGGGACCTATACGAGCAGTACGTC.

DNA of the CDR3: TGTGCCAGCAGCTTGTTGTCTTGGAATGAGCAGTTCTTC. This translates into CASSLLSWNEQFF. This chain uses TRBV5-8 with TRBJ2-1; D not resolved. The V gene lost 1 base and the J gene lost 7 bases, with 9 bases spanning the gap. This CDR3 comprises 13 residues. Germline V gene sequence: CDR1 SGHTS, CDR2 YDEGEE.

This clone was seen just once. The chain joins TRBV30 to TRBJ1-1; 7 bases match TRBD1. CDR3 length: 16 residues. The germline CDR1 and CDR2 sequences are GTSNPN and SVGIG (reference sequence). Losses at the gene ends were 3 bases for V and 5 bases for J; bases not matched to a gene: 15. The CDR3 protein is CAWSRGWRGRETEAFF. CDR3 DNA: TGTGCCTGGAGCCGGGGGTGGAGGGGGCGCGAAACTGAAGCTTTCTTT.

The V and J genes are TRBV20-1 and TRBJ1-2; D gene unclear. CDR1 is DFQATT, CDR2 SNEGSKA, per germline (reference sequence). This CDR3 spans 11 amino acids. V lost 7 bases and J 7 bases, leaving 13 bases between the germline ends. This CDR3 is CSVPGSFGYTF. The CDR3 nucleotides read TGCAGTGTTCCGGGTTCCTTTGGCTACACCTTC.

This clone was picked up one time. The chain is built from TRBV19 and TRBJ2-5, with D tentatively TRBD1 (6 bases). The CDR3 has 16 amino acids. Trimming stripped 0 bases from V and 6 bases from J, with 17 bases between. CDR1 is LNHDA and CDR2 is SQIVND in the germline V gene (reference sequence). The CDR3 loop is CASSIDPNQGLKTQYF. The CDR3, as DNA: TGTGCCAGTAGTATAGACCCCAATCAGGGGCTAAAGACCCAGTACTTC. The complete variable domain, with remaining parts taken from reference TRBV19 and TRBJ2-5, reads DGGITQSPKYLFRKEGQNVTLSCEQNLNHDAMYWYRQDPGQGLRLIYYSQIVNDFQKGDIAEGYSVSREKKESFPLTVTSAQKNPTAFYLCASSIDPNQGLKTQYFGPGTRLLVL.

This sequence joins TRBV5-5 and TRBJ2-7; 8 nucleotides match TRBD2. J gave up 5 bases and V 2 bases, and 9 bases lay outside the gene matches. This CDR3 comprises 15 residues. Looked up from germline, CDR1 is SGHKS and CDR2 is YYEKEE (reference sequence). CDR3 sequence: CASSLRAGDPHEQYF. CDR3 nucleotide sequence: TGTGCCAGCAGCTTACGAGCGGGAGACCCCCACGAGCAGTACTTC.

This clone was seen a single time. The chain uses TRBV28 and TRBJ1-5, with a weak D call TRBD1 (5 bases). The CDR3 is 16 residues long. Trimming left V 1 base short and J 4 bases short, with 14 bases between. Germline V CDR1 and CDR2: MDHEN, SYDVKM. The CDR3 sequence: CASSLYGGGLNQPQHF. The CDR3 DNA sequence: TGTGCCAGCAGTTTATATGGGGGGGGACTTAATCAGCCCCAGCATTTT. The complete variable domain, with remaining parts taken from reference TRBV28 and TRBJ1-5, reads DVKVTQSSRYLVKRTGEKVFLECVQDMDHENMFWYRQDPGLGLRLIYFSYDVKMKEKGDIPEGYSVSREKKERFSLILESASTNQTSMYLCASSLYGGGLNQPQHFGDGTRLSIL.

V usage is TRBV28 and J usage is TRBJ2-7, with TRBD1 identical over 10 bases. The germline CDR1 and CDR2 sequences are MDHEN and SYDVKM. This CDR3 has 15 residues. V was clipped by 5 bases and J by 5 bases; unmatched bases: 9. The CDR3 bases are TGTGCCAGCAGTACCTATGACAGGGGGCAGGACGAGCAGTACTTC. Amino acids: CASSTYDRGQDEQYF. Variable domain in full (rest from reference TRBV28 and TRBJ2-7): DVKVTQSSRYLVKRTGEKVFLECVQDMDHENMFWYRQDPGLGLRLIYFSYDVKMKEKGDIPEGYSVSREKKERFSLILESASTNQTSMYLCASSTYDRGQDEQYFGPGTRLTVT.

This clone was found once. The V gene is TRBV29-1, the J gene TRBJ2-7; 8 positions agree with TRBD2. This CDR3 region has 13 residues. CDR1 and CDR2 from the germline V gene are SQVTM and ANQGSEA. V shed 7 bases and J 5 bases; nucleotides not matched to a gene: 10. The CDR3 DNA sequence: TGCAGCGGGGCCGAGCGGGAGAACCACGAGCAGTACTTC. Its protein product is CSGAERENHEQYF.